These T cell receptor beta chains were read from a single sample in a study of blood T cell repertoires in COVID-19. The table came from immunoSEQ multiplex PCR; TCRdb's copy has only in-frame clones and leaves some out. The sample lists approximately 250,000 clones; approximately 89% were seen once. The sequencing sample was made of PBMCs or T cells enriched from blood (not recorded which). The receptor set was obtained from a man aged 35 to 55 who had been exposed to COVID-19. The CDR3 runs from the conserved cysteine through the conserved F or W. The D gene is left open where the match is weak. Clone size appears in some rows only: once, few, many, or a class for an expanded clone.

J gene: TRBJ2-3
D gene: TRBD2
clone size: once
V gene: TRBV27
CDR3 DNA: TGTGCCAGCAGTTTTAGGCCGGGACTACTCAGCACAGATACGCAGTATTTT
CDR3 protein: CASSFRPGLLSTDTQYF

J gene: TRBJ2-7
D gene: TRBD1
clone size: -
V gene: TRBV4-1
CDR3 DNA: TGCGCCAGCAGCCAAGGGGGGACAGGAGGGTCCTACGAGCAGTACTTC
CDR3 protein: CASSQGGTGGSYEQYF

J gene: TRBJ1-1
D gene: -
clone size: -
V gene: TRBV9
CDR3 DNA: TGTGCCAGCAGCCCTAGATTACGCACTGAAGCTTTCTTT
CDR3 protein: CASSPRLRTEAFF

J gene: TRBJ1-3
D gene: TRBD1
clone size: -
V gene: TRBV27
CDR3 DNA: TGTGCCAGCAGAGCCGGGACAGGTGCTGGAAACACCATATATTTT
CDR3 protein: CASRAGTGAGNTIYF

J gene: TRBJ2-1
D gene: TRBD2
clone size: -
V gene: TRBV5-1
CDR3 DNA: TGCGCCAGCAGCGTGAGTTCGGGGGGGCGAGAGCAGTTCTTC
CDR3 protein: CASSVSSGGREQFF

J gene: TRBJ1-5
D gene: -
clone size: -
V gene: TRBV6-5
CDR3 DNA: TGTGCCAGCAGTTATTCAGGTGGTAGCAATCAGCCCCAGCATTTT
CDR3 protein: CASSYSGGSNQPQHF

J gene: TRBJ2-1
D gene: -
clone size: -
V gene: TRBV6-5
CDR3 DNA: TGTGCCAGCAAAATTTCGGGGAGTATTGAGCAGTTCTTC
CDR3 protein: CASKISGSIEQFF

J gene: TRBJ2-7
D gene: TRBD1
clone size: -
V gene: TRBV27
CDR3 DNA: TGTGCCACGGGGACAGGGGACTCCTACGAGCAGTACTTC
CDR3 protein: CATGTGDSYEQYF

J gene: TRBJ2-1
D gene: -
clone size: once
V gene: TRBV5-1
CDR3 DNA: TGCGCCAGCAGTATGGAGGGTGAGCAGTTCTTC
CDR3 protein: CASSMEGEQFF

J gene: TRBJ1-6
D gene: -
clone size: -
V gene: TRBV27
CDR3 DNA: TGTGCCAGCCGCCGGGGATCCTATAATTCACCCCTCCACTTT
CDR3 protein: CASRRGSYNSPLHF

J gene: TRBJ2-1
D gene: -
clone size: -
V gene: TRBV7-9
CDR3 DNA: TGTGCCAGCAGCCCCAGTTCATACAATGAGCAGTTCTTC
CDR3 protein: CASSPSSYNEQFF

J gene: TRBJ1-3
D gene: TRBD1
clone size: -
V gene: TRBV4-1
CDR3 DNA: TGCGCCAGCAGCCAAGGGGGGACAGGGGCTGGAAACACCATATATTTT
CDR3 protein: CASSQGGTGAGNTIYF

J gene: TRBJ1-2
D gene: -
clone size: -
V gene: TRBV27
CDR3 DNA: TGTGCCAGCAGCTCCCTCGGACGGACAGCTGACTATGGCTACACCTTC
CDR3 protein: CASSSLGRTADYGYTF

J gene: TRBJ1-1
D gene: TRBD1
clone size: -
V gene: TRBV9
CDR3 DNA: TGTGCCAGCAGCGTAGCTCGACAGGGGAGAGACACTGAAGCTTTCTTT
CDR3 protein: CASSVARQGRDTEAFF

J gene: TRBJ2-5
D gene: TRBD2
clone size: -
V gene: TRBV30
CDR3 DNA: TGTGCCTGGAGGACATCTGCAGGACTAGCGGGAGCAGAGACCCAGTACTTC
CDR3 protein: CAWRTSAGLAGAETQYF

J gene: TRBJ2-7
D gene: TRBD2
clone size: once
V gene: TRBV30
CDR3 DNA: TGTGCCTGGAGTGTCCTAGCGGGGGAAAGCGAGCAGTACTTC
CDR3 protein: CAWSVLAGESEQYF

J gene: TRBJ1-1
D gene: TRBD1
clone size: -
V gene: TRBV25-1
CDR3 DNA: TGTGCCAGCAGTGATTTCCGACAGGGCCTTGAAGCTTTCTTT
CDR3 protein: CASSDFRQGLEAFF

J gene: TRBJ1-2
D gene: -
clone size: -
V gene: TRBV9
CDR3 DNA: TGTGCCAGCAGCGTAGAAGGGGGGGCGGACTATGGCTACACCTTC
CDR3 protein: CASSVEGGADYGYTF

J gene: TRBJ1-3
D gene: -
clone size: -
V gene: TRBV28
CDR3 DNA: TGTGCCAGCAGTAACCACCCCTCTCTTATTACAGGAAGAAACACCATATATTTT
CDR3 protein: CASSNHPSLITGRNTIYF

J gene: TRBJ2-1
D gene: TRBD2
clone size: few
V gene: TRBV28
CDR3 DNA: TGTGCCAGCAGTTTACTCTCTAGCGGGAGCTCCTACAATGAGCAGTTCTTC
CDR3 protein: CASSLLSSGSSYNEQFF

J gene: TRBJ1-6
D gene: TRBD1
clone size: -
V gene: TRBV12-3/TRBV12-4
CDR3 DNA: TGTGCCAGCAGCCCAGGGGGAGATTCACCCCTCCACTTT
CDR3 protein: CASSPGGDSPLHF

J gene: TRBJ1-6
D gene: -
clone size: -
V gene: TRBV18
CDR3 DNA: TGTGCCAGCTCACCATGGGTCGGGAGCGAATCACCCCTCCACTTT
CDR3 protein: CASSPWVGSESPLHF

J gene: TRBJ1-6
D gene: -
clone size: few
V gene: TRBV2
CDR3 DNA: TGTGCCACCAACTCCGGGGAGACCGGGGGTAATTCACCCCTCCACTTT
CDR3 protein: CATNSGETGGNSPLHF

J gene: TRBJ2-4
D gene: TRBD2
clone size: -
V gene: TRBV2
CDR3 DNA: TGTGCCAGCTACGCCCTAGCGGATGGGACCAAAAACATTCAGTACTTC
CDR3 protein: CASYALADGTKNIQYF

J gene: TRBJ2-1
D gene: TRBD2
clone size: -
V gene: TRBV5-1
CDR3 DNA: TGCGCCAGCAGCCGACTAGCGAGCTCCTACAATGAGCAGTTCTTC
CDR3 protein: CASSRLASSYNEQFF

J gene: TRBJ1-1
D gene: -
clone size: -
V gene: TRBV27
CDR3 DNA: TGTGCCAGCAGTTTCCTGGACACGTACACTGAAGCTTTCTTT
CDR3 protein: CASSFLDTYTEAFF

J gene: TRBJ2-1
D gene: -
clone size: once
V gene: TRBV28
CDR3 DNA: TGTGCCAGCATGAGCGAGCAGTTCTTC
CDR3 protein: CASMSEQFF

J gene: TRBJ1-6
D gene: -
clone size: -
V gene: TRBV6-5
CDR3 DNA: TGTGCCAGCAGTTACTCCCGACAGAATTCACCCCTCCACTTT
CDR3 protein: CASSYSRQNSPLHF

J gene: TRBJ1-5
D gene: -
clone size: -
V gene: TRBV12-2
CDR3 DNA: TGTGCAAGATCCGTCCCCTGGAAATTGTCCCGGGACAGGGGTGAGGGCAATCAGCCCCAGCATTTT
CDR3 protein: CARSVPWKLSRDRGEGNQPQHF

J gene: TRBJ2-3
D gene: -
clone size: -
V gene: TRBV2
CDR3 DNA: TGTGCCAGCGGGCAACTCCAGAAAGATACGCAGTATTTT
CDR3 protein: CASGQLQKDTQYF

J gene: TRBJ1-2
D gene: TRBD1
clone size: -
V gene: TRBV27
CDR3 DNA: TGTGCCAGCAGTAGATACAGGGGGTCCTATGGCTACACCTTC
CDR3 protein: CASSRYRGSYGYTF

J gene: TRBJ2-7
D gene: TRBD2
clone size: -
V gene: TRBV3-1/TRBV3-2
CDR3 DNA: TGTGCCAGCAGCCACCCCTCAGCGGGAGCGGGGGAGCAGTACTTC
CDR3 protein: CASSHPSAGAGEQYF

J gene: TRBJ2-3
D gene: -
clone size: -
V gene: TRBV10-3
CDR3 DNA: TGTGCCATCAGCGCACAGGGACCTTCCGCCCCAGATACGCAGTATTTT
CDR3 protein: CAISAQGPSAPDTQYF

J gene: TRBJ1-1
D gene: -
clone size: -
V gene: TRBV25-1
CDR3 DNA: TGTGCCAGCAGCGCCCACCTGGGAACGAGGGAAGGCACTGAAGCTTTCTTT
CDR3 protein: CASSAHLGTREGTEAFF

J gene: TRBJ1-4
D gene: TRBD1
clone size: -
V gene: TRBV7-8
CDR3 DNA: TGTGCCAGCAGCTTACAGGGGGCGGGGGCAACTAATGAAAAACTGTTTTTT
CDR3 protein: CASSLQGAGATNEKLFF

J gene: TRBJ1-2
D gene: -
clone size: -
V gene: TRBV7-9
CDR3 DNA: TGTGCCAGCAGCTTAGGCCTCGGAGGGTATAATGGCTACACCTTC
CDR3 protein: CASSLGLGGYNGYTF

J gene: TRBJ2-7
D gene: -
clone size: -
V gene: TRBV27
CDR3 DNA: TGTGCCAGCAGTTTAAGCGGGCCCCCCTACGAGCAGTACTTC
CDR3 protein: CASSLSGPPYEQYF

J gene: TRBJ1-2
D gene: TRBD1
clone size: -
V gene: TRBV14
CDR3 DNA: TGTGCCAGCAGCCCCCCGGGACAGGGGTTGATTGATGGCTACACCTTC
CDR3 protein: CASSPPGQGLIDGYTF

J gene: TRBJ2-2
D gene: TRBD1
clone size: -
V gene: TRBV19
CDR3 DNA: TGTGCCACCGGGACAGTTGACAACACCGGGGAGCTGTTTTTT
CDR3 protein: CATGTVDNTGELFF

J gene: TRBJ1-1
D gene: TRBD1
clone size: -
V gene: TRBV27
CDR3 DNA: TGTGCCAGCAGTTTTAACAGGGGCCCGAACACTGAAGCTTTCTTT
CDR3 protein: CASSFNRGPNTEAFF

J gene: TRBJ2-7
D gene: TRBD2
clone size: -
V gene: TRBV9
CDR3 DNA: TGTGCCAGCAGCCTCCAGCGGGAGGGTTCCTACGAGCAGTACTTC
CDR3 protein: CASSLQREGSYEQYF

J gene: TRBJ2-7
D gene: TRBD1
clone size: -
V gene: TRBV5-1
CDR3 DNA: TGCGCCAGCAGCTTGGAAACAGGGGCGGGCGAGCAGTACTTC
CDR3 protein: CASSLETGAGEQYF

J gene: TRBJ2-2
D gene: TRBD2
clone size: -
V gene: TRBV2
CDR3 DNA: TGTGCCAGCAGGGGGTTCGGACTAGCGGCGAACACCGGGGAGCTGTTTTTT
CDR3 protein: CASRGFGLAANTGELFF

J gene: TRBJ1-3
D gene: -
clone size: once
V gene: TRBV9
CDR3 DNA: TGTGCCAGCAGCGGCAGGGGTGAAACTGGAAACACCATATATTTT
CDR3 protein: CASSGRGETGNTIYF

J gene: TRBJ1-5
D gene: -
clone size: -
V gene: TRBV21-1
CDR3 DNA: TGTGCCAGCAGCCACAGGGGGCGTCGCAATCAGCCCCAGCATTTT
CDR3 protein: CASSHRGRRNQPQHF

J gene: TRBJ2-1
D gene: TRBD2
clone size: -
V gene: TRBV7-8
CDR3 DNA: TGTGCCAGCAGCATTAGCGGGAGTGCCTACAATGAGCAGTTCTTC
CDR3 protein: CASSISGSAYNEQFF

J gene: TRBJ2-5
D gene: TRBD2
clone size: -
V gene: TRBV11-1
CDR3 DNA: TGTGCCAGCAGCATCCTATCGGGAGGGTACGAAGAGACCCAGTACTTC
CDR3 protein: CASSILSGGYEETQYF

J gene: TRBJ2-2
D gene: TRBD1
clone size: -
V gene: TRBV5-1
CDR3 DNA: TGCGCCAGCAGCGAGGACAGGTTAGACACCGGGGAGCTGTTTTTT
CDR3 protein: CASSEDRLDTGELFF

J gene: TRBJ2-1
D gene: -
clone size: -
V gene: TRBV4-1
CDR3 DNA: TGCGCCAGCAGCCGGCCTCGGGGAGGGGGGACCTACAATGAGCAGTTCTTC
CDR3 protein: CASSRPRGGGTYNEQFF

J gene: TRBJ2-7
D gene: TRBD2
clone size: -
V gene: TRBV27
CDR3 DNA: TGTGCCAGCAGTCTACTAGCGGGAGGAACCTACGAGCAGTACTTC
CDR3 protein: CASSLLAGGTYEQYF

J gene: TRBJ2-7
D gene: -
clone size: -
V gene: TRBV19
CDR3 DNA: TGTGCCAGTAGTATAGATCGCCGGCAGGCCTACGAGCAGTACTTC
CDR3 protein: CASSIDRRQAYEQYF

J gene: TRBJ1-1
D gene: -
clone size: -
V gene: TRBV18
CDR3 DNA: TGTGCCAGCTCACCACCGGGCTGGTGGAACACTGAAGCTTTCTTT
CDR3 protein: CASSPPGWWNTEAFF